The sequence of this T cell receptor beta chain was determined in a study of post-analysis software for immune sequencing data (dated by TCRdb to 2015 to 2017). About the full investigation: Recorded disease courses included relapsing-remitting, secondary progressive and progressive-relapsing multiple sclerosis, with some patients lacking subtype annotation. Patient repertoires were compared against over ten previously published healthy control repertoires from donors aged about 6 to 26 years. A subset of samples was prepared in parallel using single-end sample barcoding, then pooled and co-amplified after Illumina adapter ligation.

TCR beta repertoires were profiled from peripheral blood of roughly 13 young patients with multiple sclerosis to demonstrate the VDJtools post-analysis software. The multiple sclerosis patients were children and adolescents between about 6 and 16 years of age. Receptors were amplified or captured by PCR. The sequencing machine was an Illumina HiSeq 2500. To reduce PCR and sequencing biases, unique molecular identifiers were incorporated into the TCR beta cDNA libraries. Roughly 0.5 million cDNA molecules were obtained per 1 to 10 million input T cells, so each molecule approximated one T cell. The patient libraries were prepared and sequenced with the same protocol used for the earlier healthy control dataset. Samples belonging to the same batch were prepared together, multiplexed and sequenced on a shared HiSeq lane. Under the source paper's analysis protocol: MIGEC handled the raw barcoded reads, throwing out single-read molecular identifier groups before consensus assembly and CDR3 extraction. VDJtools was used for post-analysis of the clonotype tables, with diversity normalized by down-sampling every dataset to the smallest sample size. In repertoire overlap clustering, CDR3 amino acid sequences, but not nucleotide sequences, were matched to correct batch-related cross-sample contamination. The public sequencing data were trimmed at Q25 with fastp and processed into clonotypes with MiXCR by TCRdb, which kept only in-frame beta chains. Here each entry gathers all rows of one CDR3 protein and keeps the most common genes and DNA. TCRdb, not the original authors, processed these V and J calls. The sample records 750,000 to 900,000 distinct CDR3 sequences, 46% of which are singletons. Together, the top ten hold 4.9% of the sample.

Taken from cysteine to phenylalanine, the CDR3 has 13 residues. Of all the DNA, just the CDR3 is kept, 39 bases in frame from base 1. V sheds 7 bases and J sheds 7 bases, leaving 16 bases between their ends. The sample holds many counts of this clonotype. The clone's antigen remains unknown. One base away there is no much larger clone; base qualities are not given. Findings and caveats that apply to the study as a whole: Multiple sclerosis patients had significantly lower normalized Chao1 diversity than controls, a result that suggests substantial peripheral T-cell clonal expansion. Patients showed significantly higher frequencies than controls for several TRBV segments, among them TRBV5-6, TRBV5-1 and TRBV20-1. The control group was slightly older than the multiple sclerosis patient group. Direct clustering with F measure showed strong co-clustering of samples prepared in the same batch, prompting a batch-effect correction.

The sample consisted of blood. The V and J genes are TRBV12-3 or TRBV12-4 and TRBJ2-5, with the D gene too uncertain to name. This clonotype originated in a girl aged 5 to 17 with multiple sclerosis. The CDR3 reads CASTQSSRGTQYF. The nucleotide sequence reads as follows: TGTGCCAGCACCCAGTCTAGTCGCGGGACCCAGTACTTC.